This T cell receptor (beta chain) was sequenced during a study of shared clonotypes between healthy human individuals (dated by TCRdb to about 2020). At the level of the whole study: A couple of women and a few men aged 18 to 49 years were included in the cohort. Per donor, leukapheresis produced somewhere between about 0.85 and 8.9 billion PBMCs. To increase sequencing depth and limit assay-specific biases, different laboratories used diverse techniques to prepare libraries and sequence TCR repertoires. Per donor, three plates each were used for CD4 naive and CD4 memory, two for CD8 naive, and one for CD8 memory. Blood TCR repertoires of roughly five healthy adults were deeply sequenced to estimate repertoire size and the extent of clonotype sharing between individuals. Beyond this particular receptor, the publication reports: Higher generation probabilities were observed for clonotypes shared by all four sorted-subset donors than for non-shared clonotypes. Estimated clonotype richness was generally larger for naive than for memory subsets. The small number of donors limited the genetic and exposure-history diversity represented. Incomplete sequencing was indicated by rarefaction of sorted-subset datasets, despite the large sequencing depth. Pairwise subsampling indicated that sequencing depth was expected to affect the degree of clonotype sharing among donors. About 5% of naive CD4, 3.5% of naive CD8, approximately 2% of memory CD4, and around 0.4% of memory CD8 clonotypes were shared across several donors. Only blood was sampled, and tissue TCR repertoires likely differ from those in blood.

Using the deep immunoSEQ assay, TCR CDR3 regions were amplified from genomic DNA by multiplex PCR. Extracted genomic DNA from each cell subset was spread evenly across all wells of several immunoSEQ 96-well plates, with each plate serving as a replicate. Each replicate PCR for sorted subsets received around 0.2 ug genomic DNA, equal to 28,000 or so T cell genomes. Purified libraries were measured with a Qubit 3.0 fluorometer, size-checked on a Bioanalyzer 2100, and measured again with the KAPA Library Quantification kit. Each immunoSEQ 96-well plate was sequenced on its own single-read 150-cycle Illumina NextSeq 550 flow cell. Per the source publication's procedure: Because the immunoSEQ output held only junctional sequences and lacked quality scores, the filtering could not match the filtering applied to full-length reads. Sequences were annotated with PyIR, a Python wrapper for IgBLAST v1.9, and V/J genes and CDR3 were assigned using IMGT germline references. Reads were removed for weak V/J assignments (E-value above 1e-6), missing CDR3, stop codons, out-of-frame junctions, or ambiguous translated residues. V3J clonotypes were defined by identical inferred V gene, J gene, and CDR3 amino acid sequence. Percentage overlap between repertoires was calculated by dividing the number of shared unique clonotypes by the size of the smaller repertoire. RTK rarefaction, the Chao1 estimator, and Recon v2.1 estimates of unobserved clonotypes were used to assess repertoire richness. For all TCRbeta clonotypes obtained by the gDNA method from a few donors, generation probabilities were computed with OLGA. TCRdb re-hosts the immuneACCESS table, in-frame sequences only. Its copies lack some clones; in the studies checked, an unresolved V gene accounts for under half of them, and the cause for the rest is not known. V and J calls and clone size are those listed in that table; D and trimming were worked out from the DNA. This sample has about 680,000 clones in its table, and 92% of those were observed once. The top ten constitute about 24% of the sample.

CD8 naive samples were obtained by positive selection for CCR7 among CD45RO-negative cells, yielding a CD45RA+CCR7+ population from which TemRA cells were excluded. Healthy HIV-negative adults with no recently reported acute infections or vaccinations were included as donors. Every donor was a Caucasian adult living in Nashville, Tennessee, USA. After blood collection by leukapheresis, PBMCs were isolated using Ficoll-Histopaque density gradient centrifugation and then cryopreserved in the vapor phase of liquid nitrogen. Analytical flow cytometry was used to check the purity and quantity of every magnetically sorted T cell population. From each sorted fraction, genomic DNA was isolated and quantified by UV absorbance on a Nanodrop 2000c. CDR1 and CDR2 are read off the germline V gene (reference sequence) as SGHNT and YYREEE. The CDR3 covers 13 residues, taking in both the cysteine and the phenylalanine. Only CDR3 DNA is held: 39 bases, read in frame from base 1. V gives up 4 bases and J gives up 0 bases, and the segment between their germline ends measures 7 bases.

Turning to this clone: No cognate antigen has been identified for it. Per-base quality was not reported, and no clone a single base away is much larger than it.

Input material: naive CD8+ T cells sorted from blood. The cell subset or site label of this sample denotes: CD45RA+CCR7+. The chain uses TRBV5-4 and TRBJ1-1; the D gene cannot be named for sure. The sequence came from a man younger than 45 in good health. For the CDR3, the sequence is CASSVHLNTEAFF. The nucleotide sequence is given as TGTGCCAGCAGCGTGCACCTGAACACTGAAGCTTTCTTT.